This T cell receptor beta chain was captured in a study of T-cell memory formation after mild COVID-19. Study findings and constraints: Certain responding clones were present in pre-infection memory, suggesting participation of cross-reactive memory. There was no confirmation that second-wave clones peaking on day 37 were SARS-CoV-2 specific.

5'RACE primed at constant segments yielded TCR alpha and TCR beta cDNA libraries bearing sample barcodes and UMIs. TCRdb reprocessed the 5' RACE reads with MiXCR, giving one entry per CDR3 protein. The sample yields roughly 310,000 distinct CDR3 sequences, 15% seen once. CDR3 size: 16 residues. The germline V and J ends were trimmed by 2 bases and 2 bases, with 16 bases remaining between them. The germline V gene has CDR1 LGHNA and CDR2 YSLEER. As to this clonotype: Its target is unknown.

The sequencing input was PBMCs or a T cell subset sorted from them (not recorded which). This chain links TRBV4-3 with TRBJ2-7; D possibly corresponds to TRBD1 (5 bases). This clonotype was sampled from a young man who had mild COVID-19 (a few samples of this study predate the infection). Cell type and time point are not known. The CDR3 region is CASSQRSNTGAYEQYF. CDR3 sequence (DNA): TGCGCCAGCAGCCAAAGATCGAACACAGGAGCCTACGAGCAGTACTTC.